The T cell receptor beta chain under discussion was sequenced for a study of T cells after yellow fever vaccination. TCRdb reanalysed the 5' RACE reads using MiXCR and keeps one entry per CDR3 protein. The repertoire has roughly 520,000 distinct CDR3 sequences, just over 20% of them found once; the top ten carry 15% to 20%. There are 14 residues in the CDR3. V lost 5 bases to trimming and J lost 1 base, with 11 bases between them. Germline-derived CDR1 and CDR2 are SGHTA and FQGNSA. This clonotype was picked up a small number of times. The sequence derives from a man aged 18 to 30 who received the YFV17D yellow fever vaccine. The specimen comprised PBMCs, sampled around 3 weeks after the first yellow fever vaccination. The chain uses TRBV7-2 and TRBJ1-1; unclear D gene. CDR3 sequence: CASSTRSGNTEAFF. The CDR3 coding sequence is TGTGCCAGCAGCACTAGGTCAGGGAACACTGAAGCTTTCTTT.